This passage covers 32 T cell receptor beta chains from one sample sequenced in a study of blood T cell repertoires in COVID-19. Produced via immunoSEQ multiplex PCR; TCRdb's table is partial and in-frame only. Among 170,000 or so clones listed, approximately 80% were seen once. Sequencing was done on a sample of peripheral blood. The receptors come from a human donor in a cohort sampled during active COVID-19.

The chain employs TRBV2 and TRBJ1-6, with no clear D. Germline lookup yields CDR1 SNHLY and CDR2 FYNNEI. The CDR3 covers 15 residues. The germline V and J ends were trimmed by 6 bases and 2 bases, with 11 bases remaining between them. The CDR3 region is CASSQTTPYNSPLHF. The DNA of the CDR3 is TGTGCCAGCAGCCAAACAACGCCCTATAATTCACCCCTCCACTTT. Supplemented by reference TRBV2 and TRBJ1-6, the full variable domain reads EPEVTQTPSHQVTQMGQEVILRCVPISNHLYFYWYRQILGQKVEFLVSFYNNEISEKSEIFDDQFSVERPDGSNFTLKIRSTKLEDSAMYFCASSQTTPYNSPLHFGNGTRLTVT.

The J gene is TRBJ2-2, the V gene TRBV5-4; 8 bases are shared with TRBD1. With 4 bases clipped from V and 3 bases from J, the junction kept 8 bases outside the gene matches. The CDR3 is 16 amino acids. CDR1 and CDR2 (germline): SGHNT, YYREEE (reference sequence). CDR3 nucleotides: TGTGCCAGCAGCCGCCCCGGACAGGGCGACACCGGGGAGCTGTTTTTT. Protein sequence: CASSRPGQGDTGELFF. The full variable domain, in which reference TRBV5-4 and TRBJ2-2 provide the parts outside the CDR3, is ETGVTQSPTHLIKTRGQQVTLRCSSQSGHNTVSWYQQALGQGPQFIFQYYREEENGRGNFPPRFSGLQFPNYSSELNVNALELDDSALYLCASSRPGQGDTGELFFGEGSRLTVL.

This chain uses TRBV6-5 with TRBJ2-7, with 7 bases fitting TRBD2. In germline, CDR1 is MNHEY, CDR2 SVGAGI. With V trimmed by 0 bases and J by 6 bases, 11 bases remained unmatched. The CDR3 runs 16 residues. The CDR3 DNA sequence: TGTGCCAGCAGTTACTCGAGCGGGGCTCGCCGAAGCGAGCAGTACTTC. This codes for CASSYSSGARRSEQYF.

This chain uses TRBV3-1 (or the pseudogene TRBV3-2) with TRBJ2-1, with 9 nucleotides matching TRBD2. Losses at the gene ends were 4 bases for V and 6 bases for J; bases not matched to a gene: 10. The CDR3 has 16 residues. From germline, CDR1 is LGHDT and CDR2 YNNKEL (reference sequence). The CDR3 bases are TGTGCCAGCAGCCCCCTTAGCGGGAGAGTTACCAATGAGCAGTTCTTC. Translation gives CASSPLSGRVTNEQFF.

A few counts support this clone. The CDR3, as DNA: TGCGCCAGCAGCCCAGGGATTCCCCTGGGCACTGAAGCTTTCTTT. Translation gives CASSPGIPLGTEAFF. This chain joins TRBV5-1 and TRBJ1-1; D possibly corresponds to TRBD1 (5 bases). Trimming removed 4 bases at V and 4 bases at J, with 17 bases between. CDR3 length equals 15 residues. Germline V lookup: CDR1 SGHRS, CDR2 YFSETQ.

The chain couples TRBV6-6 to TRBJ1-3, with 9 bases lining up with TRBD1. The CDR3 spans 16 residues. Germline trimming cut 5 bases from V and 0 bases from J; bases unmatched to any gene: 5. CDR1 MNHNY and CDR2 SVGAGI come from the germline V gene (reference sequence). Here the CDR3 reads CASSGDRAPSGNTIYF. CDR3 coding DNA: TGTGCCAGCAGTGGGGACAGGGCCCCCTCTGGAAACACCATATATTTT.

The chain is built from TRBV28 and TRBJ2-7; the match to TRBD1 covers 9 bases. The CDR3 has 15 amino acids. V gave up 8 bases and J gave up 4 bases; unmatched junction bases: 12. Germline CDR1 is MDHEN and CDR2 is SYDVKM. The CDR3 DNA sequence: TGTGCCAGCTCCCGGGTACAGGGGGCTCGATACGAGCAGTACTTC. Encoded protein: CASSRVQGARYEQYF.

The rearrangement uses TRBV3-1 (or the pseudogene TRBV3-2) and TRBJ1-6, with D unclear. This CDR3 has 14 amino acids. Trimming pared 4 bases from V and 7 bases from J, leaving 11 bases between. Germline V gene data show CDR1 as LGHDT and CDR2 as YNNKEL (reference sequence). CDR3 in amino acids: CASSPSRGNSPLHF. The CDR3 coding sequence is TGTGCCAGCAGCCCGTCCCGAGGGAATTCACCCCTCCACTTT.

The chain recombines TRBV28 with TRBJ1-5; a possible D gene is TRBD1 (5 bases). V was pared by 4 bases and J by 3 bases, with 16 bases between. The CDR3 sequence is 16 residues long. The germline gives CDR1 MDHEN, CDR2 SYDVKM. CDR3 protein: CASSSSLAGLNQPQHF. CDR3 nucleotide sequence: TGTGCCAGCAGTTCCTCACTCGCGGGGCTCAATCAGCCCCAGCATTTT.

The V call is TRBV29-1, the J call TRBJ1-3, with TRBD1 as a possible D gene (6 bases). The V and J ends lost 6 bases and 4 bases respectively, with 16 bases between them. The CDR3 contains 14 residues. Germline CDR1 is SQVTM and CDR2 is ANQGSEA. The CDR3 spells CSVLTGSRGNTIYF. CDR3 in DNA: TGCAGCGTACTAACAGGGTCGCGAGGAAACACCATATATTTT.

The V gene is TRBV5-1, the J gene TRBJ2-1; TRBD1 matches 8 bases. This CDR3 has 15 amino acids. V lost 6 bases, J lost 1 base, and 6 bases stayed unmatched. Germline CDR1 SGHRS, CDR2 YFSETQ. The CDR3 is CASTLRDRSYNEQFF. The CDR3 DNA reads TGCGCCAGCACCCTCCGGGACAGGTCCTACAATGAGCAGTTCTTC.

This clone was detected only once. The rearrangement joins TRBV28 to TRBJ1-1; perhaps TRBD1 as D (5 bases). V was clipped by 7 bases and J by 6 bases, with 6 bases between them. The length of the CDR3 is 10 residues. Germline V CDR1 and CDR2: MDHEN, SYDVKM. The DNA of the CDR3 is TGTGCCAGCACCAGGGCTGAAGCTTTCTTT. The encoded protein is CASTRAEAFF.

This chain links TRBV29-1 with TRBJ1-2, with D perhaps matching TRBD1 (5 bases). V was clipped by 5 bases and J by 5 bases, with 27 bases between them. The CDR3 spans 17 residues. The germline V gene encodes CDR1 SQVTM and CDR2 ANQGSEA. CDR3 residues: CSVRSLRQSNDAYGYTF. The CDR3 DNA is TGCAGCGTTCGCTCACTCCGACAGTCCAATGACGCTTATGGCTACACCTTC. Full variable domain (rest looked up from reference TRBV29-1 and TRBJ1-2): SAVISQKPSRDICQRGTSLTIQCQVDSQVTMMFWYRQQPGQSLTLIATANQGSEATYESGFVIDKFPISRPNLTFSTLTVSNMSPEDSSIYLCSVRSLRQSNDAYGYTFGSGTRLTVV.

V gene TRBV24-1 combines with J gene TRBJ2-7; TRBD1 agrees at 10 bases. V dropped 9 bases and J dropped 7; count of bases not matched to a gene: 5. In germline, CDR1 is KGHDR, CDR2 SFDVKD. The CDR3 spans 12 residues. CDR3 DNA sequence: TGTGCCACCGGACAGGGGGTAGGGGAGCAGTACTTC. As protein: CATGQGVGEQYF.

The chain employs TRBV5-1 and TRBJ2-7; TRBD2 is a possible D gene (6 bases). This CDR3 has 14 residues. Germline V lookup: CDR1 SGHRS, CDR2 YFSETQ. V lost 8 bases to trimming and J lost 0 bases, with 15 bases between them. CDR3 nucleotide sequence: TGCGCCAGTACCCGGGGGACCTCCTCCTACGAGCAGTACTTC. It specifies CASTRGTSSYEQYF.

This clone was seen a single time. This chain connects TRBV3-1 (or the pseudogene TRBV3-2) to TRBJ1-5; 8 bases are a match to TRBD1. V shed 3 bases and J 7 bases; nucleotides not matched to a gene: 8. The CDR3 extends over 15 amino acids. CDR1 is LGHDT and CDR2 is YNNKEL in the germline V gene (reference sequence). The CDR3 is CASSQSGGFGQPQHF. The CDR3, as DNA: TGTGCCAGCAGCCAGTCAGGGGGCTTTGGGCAGCCCCAGCATTTT.

J is TRBJ1-5 and V is TRBV5-8, with a tentative D call TRBD1 (6 bases). With 4 bases removed from V and 4 bases from J, the gap between germline ends came to 12 bases. CDR3 size: 14 residues. Germline assignment: CDR1 SGHTS and CDR2 YDEGEE. CDR3 coding DNA: TGTGCCAGCAGCGGGGGACACCGGAATCAGCCCCAGCATTTT. Protein sequence: CASSGGHRNQPQHF.

In DNA, the CDR3 is TGTGCCAGCAGTTTTGCGGGGAACACCGGGGAGCTGTTTTTT. Encoded protein: CASSFAGNTGELFF. The genes are TRBV27 and TRBJ2-2, with a possible D match to TRBD2 (5 bases). V was shortened by 3 bases and J by 1 base, with 6 bases between the two germline ends. Per germline, CDR1 MNHEY and CDR2 SMNVEV (reference sequence). This CDR3 has 14 residues.

The chain couples TRBV13 to TRBJ1-1; 7 bases fit TRBD1. The V and J ends lost 5 bases and 0 bases, in that order; junction bases with no gene match: 12. Germline V gene sequence: CDR1 PRHDT, CDR2 FYEKMQ (reference sequence). This CDR3 spans 17 amino acids. This CDR3 is CASSRDSLTPMNTEAFF. CDR3 coding DNA: TGTGCCAGCAGCCGGGACAGCCTCACCCCCATGAACACTGAAGCTTTCTTT.

The chain's CDR3 is CASSQGVGAGGTRGGANVLTF. As DNA, the CDR3 is TGTGCCAGCAGCCAGGGTGTAGGGGCGGGAGGTACCCGGGGTGGGGCCAACGTCCTGACTTTC. The chain links TRBV4-2 to TRBJ2-6; 8 nucleotides line up with TRBD2. Germline V gene lookup returns CDR1 LGHNA and CDR2 YNFKEQ. V gave up 3 bases and J gave up 3 bases; unmatched junction bases: 19. The CDR3 spans 21 residues.

J is TRBJ2-1 and V is TRBV5-4, with 8 bases aligning to TRBD1. The CDR3 has 16 amino acids. Unmatched junction bases numbered 6, after V lost 4 bases and J lost 0 bases. The germline CDR1 and CDR2 sequences are SGHNT and YYREEE (reference sequence). In DNA form, the CDR3 reads TGTGCCAGCAGCCCACAGGGGGGCAGCTCCTACAATGAGCAGTTCTTC. It translates to CASSPQGGSSYNEQFF.

The chain uses TRBV5-4 and TRBJ2-7; TRBD2 agrees at 10 bases. The V gene's germline CDR1 is SGHNT and CDR2 YYREEE (reference sequence). The CDR3 is 17 amino acids. Trimming removed 0 bases from V and 0 bases from J; junction bases left unmatched: 6. The CDR3 sequence: CASSLASGGSSSYEQYF. CDR3 nucleotide sequence: TGTGCCAGCAGCTTGGCTAGCGGGGGATCGAGCTCCTACGAGCAGTACTTC.

The chain joins TRBV7-2 to TRBJ2-7; maybe TRBD2 (6 bases). The V gene lost 1 base and the J gene lost 9 bases, with 10 bases spanning the gap. The CDR3 sequence is 12 residues long. CDR1 is SGHTA, CDR2 FQGNSA, per germline. CDR3 in DNA: TGTGCCAGCAGCTTAGATGGGCGGGGGCAGTACTTC. Translating gives CASSLDGRGQYF.

The chain has TRBV13 and TRBJ1-6; the match to TRBD1 covers 7 bases. The CDR3 extends over 17 amino acids. Germline values: CDR1 PRHDT, CDR2 FYEKMQ (reference sequence). V was clipped by 4 bases and J by 7 bases; unmatched bases: 13. The CDR3 DNA sequence: TGTGCCAGCAGCTACCGGTGGGTGGGGACAGTAAATTCACCCCTCCACTTT. Amino acids: CASSYRWVGTVNSPLHF.

The chain couples TRBV18 to TRBJ1-5, with D possibly being TRBD1 (5 bases). Trimming stripped 4 bases from V and 0 bases from J, with 10 bases between. This CDR3 has 15 amino acids. Per the germline V gene, CDR1 is KGHSH and CDR2 is LQKENI. As DNA, the CDR3 is TGTGCCAGCTCACTCGACAGTTATAGCAATCAGCCCCAGCATTTT. Its translation: CASSLDSYSNQPQHF. Variable domain in full (rest from reference TRBV18 and TRBJ1-5): NAGVMQNPRHLVRRRGQEARLRCSPMKGHSHVYWYRQLPEEGLKFMVYLQKENIIDESGMPKERFSAEFPKEGPSILRIQQVVRGDSAAYFCASSLDSYSNQPQHFGDGTRLSIL.

This chain joins TRBV27 and TRBJ2-3; 7 bases fit TRBD1. CDR1 is MNHEY and CDR2 is SMNVEV in the germline V gene (reference sequence). J was trimmed by 1 base and V by 6 bases; bases with no gene match: 4. The CDR3 length is 14 residues. Here the CDR3 DNA reads TGTGCCAGCAGAAGACAGGGTGGCACAGATACGCAGTATTTT. The encoded protein is CASRRQGGTDTQYF.

This chain's CDR3 is CASSYGRPGFGEQYF. CDR3 coding DNA: TGTGCCAGCAGTTACGGGCGGCCAGGGTTTGGCGAGCAGTACTTC. The chain is built from TRBV6-2 or TRBV6-3 and TRBJ2-7; TRBD1 is a possible D gene (5 bases). Trimming removed 2 bases from V and 6 bases from J, with 17 bases in between. The CDR3 extends over 15 amino acids. CDR1 and CDR2 from the germline V gene are MNHEY and SVGEGT.

In its sample, this clone was seen once. The chain carries TRBV5-4 and TRBJ2-7, with 12 bases that match TRBD1. Trimming cost V 0 bases and J 3 bases; bases outside gene matches: 7. Germline CDR1 SGHNT, CDR2 YYREEE (reference sequence). This CDR3 has 17 residues. The CDR3 bases are TGTGCCAGCAGCTTGGGGTATGGGACAGGGGGCCTCTACGAGCAGTACTTC. Translating it yields CASSLGYGTGGLYEQYF.

This clone is a singleton in its sample. This chain joins TRBV9 and TRBJ2-3; D ambiguous. Germline V CDR1 and CDR2: SGDLS, YYNGEE. This CDR3 has 15 residues. Trimming stripped 0 bases from V and 5 bases from J, with 13 bases between. The CDR3 loop is CASSVGSRAEDTQYF. CDR3 nucleotide sequence: TGTGCCAGCAGCGTAGGAAGTCGTGCAGAAGATACGCAGTATTTT. Filled out from reference TRBV9 and TRBJ2-3, the complete variable domain reads DSGVTQTPKHLITATGQRVTLRCSPRSGDLSVYWYQQSLDQGLQFLIQYYNGEERAKGNILERFSAQQFPDLHSELNLSSLELGDSALYFCASSVGSRAEDTQYFGPGTRLTVL.

V gene TRBV28 combines with J gene TRBJ2-7; D not certain. V lost 8 bases and J 2 bases, leaving 16 bases between the germline ends. The germline CDR1 and CDR2 sequences are MDHEN and SYDVKM. CDR3 length: 14 residues. The CDR3 DNA reads TGTGCCAGCCGAGAGCCTTACCCCCCCTACGAGCAGTACTTC. This codes for CASREPYPPYEQYF.

The chain carries TRBV9 and TRBJ2-3; D perhaps matches TRBD2 (7 bases). V lost 4 bases and J lost 3, with 18 bases in between. The CDR3 is 16 amino acids. Germline assignment: CDR1 SGDLS and CDR2 YYNGEE. CDR3 in DNA: TGTGCCAGCAGCCCCCGGGGAGGGGGGGTAACAGATACGCAGTATTTT. Its protein product is CASSPRGGGVTDTQYF.

The rearrangement uses TRBV2 and TRBJ1-2, with 9 bases that match TRBD1. V lost 9 bases, J lost 6 bases, and 8 bases stayed unmatched. CDR1 SNHLY and CDR2 FYNNEI come from the germline V gene. This CDR3 is built from 13 residues. As DNA, the CDR3 is TGTGCCAGAAAACCGGGGACAGGGAATGGCTACACCTTC. It specifies CARKPGTGNGYTF.